These 23 T cell receptor beta chains originate from one sample sequenced in a study of blood T cell repertoires in COVID-19. The repertoire was sequenced with immunoSEQ multiplex PCR; TCRdb's copy has only in-frame clones and lacks some. The sample includes about 180,000 clones, around 86% of them seen just once. The source material was PBMCs or T cells enriched from blood (not recorded which). The receptors derive from a woman aged 25 to 39 who had recovered from COVID-19.

On this clone itself: Germline and junction disagree at one end, which may indicate a read error. This chain uses TRBV2 with TRBJ2-7; 10 nucleotides agree with TRBD1. The CDR3 is 12 residues long. CDR1 is SNHLY and CDR2 is FYNNEI in the germline V gene. The CDR3 region is CASLGTGVILDF. CDR3 DNA sequence: TGTGCCAGCCTCGGGACAGGGGTTATCTTGGACTTC.

This chain links TRBV3-1 (or the pseudogene TRBV3-2) with TRBJ2-7; 11 positions agree with TRBD1. CDR3 length equals 15 residues. The trim removed 4 bases at V and 6 bases at J, leaving 8 bases unmatched. CDR1 is LGHDT and CDR2 is YNNKEL in the germline V gene (reference sequence). Written as DNA, the CDR3 is TGTGCCAGCAGCCGCTCCCCGGGACAGGGGGGCGAGCAGTACTTC. As protein: CASSRSPGQGGEQYF.

The chain couples TRBV2 to TRBJ1-5, with 7 bases matching TRBD1. Germline-derived CDR1 and CDR2 are SNHLY and FYNNEI. V shed 6 bases and J 7 bases; nucleotides not matched to a gene: 12. This CDR3 is 15 amino acids long. CDR3 nucleotides: TGTGCCAGCAGCGCCGACAGGGCAGCTGGGCAGCCCCAGCATTTT. It specifies CASSADRAAGQPQHF.

This chain joins TRBV5-5 and TRBJ1-1, with D possibly matching TRBD1 (6 bases). Per the germline V gene, CDR1 is SGHKS and CDR2 is YYEKEE (reference sequence). CDR3 size: 17 residues. V was clipped by 0 bases and J by 4 bases, with 19 bases between them. The CDR3 loop reads CASSLDQQRQAFTEAFF. CDR3 coding DNA: TGTGCCAGCAGCTTGGACCAGCAGAGACAGGCGTTCACTGAAGCTTTCTTT.

This chain links TRBV5-1 with TRBJ2-2; D possibly corresponds to TRBD1 (6 bases). The germline V gene encodes CDR1 SGHRS and CDR2 YFSETQ. This CDR3 has 12 amino acids. The ends were cut back, 4 bases at V and 7 bases at J, with 8 bases in the middle. The CDR3, as DNA: TGCGCCAGCAGCCTGACAGGCGGGGAGCTGTTTTTT. It translates to CASSLTGGELFF.

A remark on this clone: Within the sample, other DNA sequences also encode this same CDR3. V gene TRBV7-2 combines with J gene TRBJ2-3; D call uncertain. The CDR3 totals 12 residues. CDR1 is SGHTA and CDR2 is FQGNSA in the germline V gene. V shed 6 bases and J shed 2 bases, with 6 bases lying between them. The DNA of the CDR3 is TGTGCCAGCAGTCCTTACACAGATACGCAGTATTTT. It codes for CASSPYTDTQYF.

The V call is TRBV5-8, the J call TRBJ2-1, with D perhaps matching TRBD2 (5 bases). The CDR3 is made up of 15 amino acids. Germline V lookup: CDR1 SGHTS, CDR2 YDEGEE. V was cut by 5 bases and J by 0 bases, with 12 bases left in between. CDR3 in amino acids: CASRISATSYNEQFF. The CDR3 DNA reads as TGTGCCAGCAGGATTAGCGCTACCTCCTACAATGAGCAGTTCTTC.

The gene calls are TRBV25-1 and TRBJ2-1; TRBD2 matches at 11 bases. With V trimmed by 5 bases and J by 0 bases, 6 bases remained unmatched. Germline V gene lookup returns CDR1 MGHDK and CDR2 SYGVNS. There are 17 residues in the CDR3. CDR3 coding DNA: TGTGCCAGCAGTCCCCTGGGGACTAGCGGCTCCTACAATGAGCAGTTCTTC. Amino acid sequence: CASSPLGTSGSYNEQFF.

This chain uses TRBV19 with TRBJ2-4; tentative D call: TRBD2 (5 bases). V was clipped by 0 bases and J by 0 bases, with 15 bases between them. This CDR3 is built from 18 residues. CDR1 and CDR2 (germline): LNHDA, SQIVND (reference sequence). The CDR3 nucleotides are TGTGCCAGTAGTATAGATCTGGACTTTGGGCTAGCCAAAAACATTCAGTACTTC. Translated: CASSIDLDFGLAKNIQYF.

This clone has only a few counts. This rearrangement joins TRBV28 to TRBJ1-5; unclear D gene. V was cut by 2 bases and J by 4 bases, with 12 bases left in between. The length of the CDR3 is 15 residues. CDR1 and CDR2 (germline): MDHEN, SYDVKM. CDR3 bases: TGTGCCAGCAGTTTAGGAAAGCGGGAGAATCAGCCCCAGCATTTT. It specifies CASSLGKRENQPQHF.

This clone was recorded a few times. The V gene is TRBV5-1, the J gene TRBJ2-7; D call uncertain. Germline loops: CDR1 SGHRS, CDR2 YFSETQ. Trimming cost V 5 bases and J 2 bases, with 8 bases left between them. This CDR3 comprises 12 residues. CDR3 amino acids: CASRAQPYEQYF. The CDR3 DNA reads as TGCGCCAGCAGGGCCCAACCCTACGAGCAGTACTTC.

This chain links TRBV27 with TRBJ1-2; D is possibly TRBD1 (6 bases). Per germline, CDR1 MNHEY and CDR2 SMNVEV (reference sequence). The CDR3 loop spans 15 amino acids. V lost 2 bases and J lost 3, with 13 bases in between. In DNA form, the CDR3 reads TGTGCCAGCAGTTTAGGGGGCCTGGGTCACTATGGCTACACCTTC. This codes for CASSLGGLGHYGYTF.

The chain combines TRBV10-2 with TRBJ1-1; 11 bases are a match to TRBD1. The CDR3 spans 16 residues. Per germline, CDR1 WSHSY and CDR2 SAAADI. After removal of 3 bases from V and 0 bases from J, the junction contained 3 bases not matched to a gene. The chain's CDR3 is CASSERDRGVNTEAFF. For the CDR3, the DNA is TGCGCCAGCAGTGAACGGGACAGGGGGGTGAACACTGAAGCTTTCTTT.

The chain couples TRBV11-2 to TRBJ2-1, with D maybe TRBD2 (5 bases). The CDR3 length is 13 residues. The germline V gene has CDR1 SGHAT and CDR2 FQNNGV. Trimming cost V 7 bases and J 4 bases, with 11 bases left between them. CDR3 amino acids: CASTLPGYNEQFF. The CDR3, as DNA: TGTGCCAGCACCCTACCGGGGTACAATGAGCAGTTCTTC.

V and J are TRBV24-1 and TRBJ2-5, with D possibly matching TRBD2 (5 bases). CDR3 length equals 15 residues. Trimming cost V 0 bases and J 5 bases, with 12 bases left between them. Germline lookup yields CDR1 KGHDR and CDR2 SFDVKD. The CDR3 sequence: CATSDLTNTGETQYF. In DNA form, the CDR3 reads TGTGCCACCAGTGATTTGACTAACACGGGGGAGACCCAGTACTTC.

The chain is built from TRBV9 and TRBJ2-7; D might be TRBD1 (5 bases). Germline CDR1 is SGDLS and CDR2 is YYNGEE. Between the trimmed V and J ends, which lost 0 bases and 1 base, there was a span of 11 bases. This CDR3 comprises 15 residues. In nucleotides, the CDR3 is TGTGCCAGCAGCGTAGGTGGGGCCTATTCCTACGAGCAGTACTTC. Translated: CASSVGGAYSYEQYF. The full variable domain, in which reference TRBV9 and TRBJ2-7 provide the parts outside the CDR3, is DSGVTQTPKHLITATGQRVTLRCSPRSGDLSVYWYQQSLDQGLQFLIQYYNGEERAKGNILERFSAQQFPDLHSELNLSSLELGDSALYFCASSVGGAYSYEQYFGPGTRLTVT.

The count of this clone is one. The chain joins TRBV3-1 (or the pseudogene TRBV3-2) to TRBJ1-1; 7 bases fit TRBD1. This CDR3 region has 14 residues. V lost 4 bases and J lost 4; bases outside the gene matches: 6. Germline-derived CDR1 and CDR2 are LGHDT and YNNKEL (reference sequence). This chain's CDR3 is CASSRNTGATEAFF. The CDR3 DNA reads as TGTGCCAGCAGCCGGAACACAGGGGCCACTGAAGCTTTCTTT.

The CDR3 sequence is CASSYSMQMNTEAFF. CDR3 nucleotides: TGTGCCAGCAGTTACTCGATGCAGATGAACACTGAAGCTTTCTTT. The chain is built from TRBV6-5 and TRBJ1-1; D remains unclear. The V and J ends lost 0 bases and 0 bases respectively, with 8 bases between them. Germline lookup yields CDR1 MNHEY and CDR2 SVGAGI. The CDR3 length is 15 residues.

The chain is built from TRBV2 and TRBJ2-3; tentative D call: TRBD2 (6 bases). CDR1 and CDR2 (germline): SNHLY, FYNNEI. The CDR3 runs 14 residues. V lost 1 base to trimming and J lost 2 bases, with 7 bases between them. CDR3 nucleotides: TGTGCCAGCAGTGAAGGGACTAACACAGATACGCAGTATTTT. It encodes CASSEGTNTDTQYF.

The J gene is TRBJ2-1, the V gene TRBV29-1; maybe TRBD2 (5 bases). V was pared by 4 bases and J by 7 bases, with 14 bases between. The CDR3 has 13 residues. In germline, CDR1 is SQVTM, CDR2 ANQGSEA. In DNA form, the CDR3 reads TGCAGCGTTGTAATCGGGGTCTATAATGAGCAGTTCTTC. It translates to CSVVIGVYNEQFF.

V and J are TRBV9 and TRBJ2-3; 9 nucleotides align to TRBD1. CDR1 and CDR2 from the germline V gene are SGDLS and YYNGEE. The CDR3 has 15 residues. The V and J ends lost 3 bases and 2 bases, in that order; junction bases with no gene match: 4. The CDR3 reads CASSEQGAVTDTQYF. DNA for the CDR3: TGTGCCAGCAGCGAACAGGGGGCGGTCACAGATACGCAGTATTTT. The complete variable domain, with remaining parts taken from reference TRBV9 and TRBJ2-3, reads DSGVTQTPKHLITATGQRVTLRCSPRSGDLSVYWYQQSLDQGLQFLIQYYNGEERAKGNILERFSAQQFPDLHSELNLSSLELGDSALYFCASSEQGAVTDTQYFGPGTRLTVL.

This clone has just a few counts. This chain links TRBV24-1 with TRBJ1-1; 9 bases line up with TRBD1. The junction had 22 bases not matched to a gene; V was cut back by 3 bases and J by 0 bases. CDR3 size: 22 residues. Germline V gene data show CDR1 as KGHDR and CDR2 as SFDVKD. CDR3 coding DNA: TGTGCCACCAGTGATGACAGACAGGGGGGGACTCCGAATAGGGGCATGAACACTGAAGCTTTCTTT. Protein product: CATSDDRQGGTPNRGMNTEAFF.

The V call is TRBV24-1, the J call TRBJ2-5; weak D call: TRBD2 (6 bases). Germline loops: CDR1 KGHDR, CDR2 SFDVKD. V gave up 1 base and J gave up 4 bases, with 9 bases separating them. The CDR3 runs to 14 residues. CDR3 bases: TGTGCCACCAGTGATTTCCTGGAGGGAGAGACCCAGTACTTC. As protein: CATSDFLEGETQYF.